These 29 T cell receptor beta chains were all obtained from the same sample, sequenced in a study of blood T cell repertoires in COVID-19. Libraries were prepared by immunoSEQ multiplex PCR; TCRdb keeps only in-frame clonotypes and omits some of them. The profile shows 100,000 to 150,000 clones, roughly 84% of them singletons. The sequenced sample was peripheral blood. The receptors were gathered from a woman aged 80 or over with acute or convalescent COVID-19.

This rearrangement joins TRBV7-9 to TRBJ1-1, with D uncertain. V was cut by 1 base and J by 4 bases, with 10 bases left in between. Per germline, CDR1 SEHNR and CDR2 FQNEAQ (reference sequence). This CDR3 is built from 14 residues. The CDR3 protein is CASSLVAGATEAFF. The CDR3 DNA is TGTGCCAGCAGCTTAGTTGCGGGTGCCACTGAAGCTTTCTTT.

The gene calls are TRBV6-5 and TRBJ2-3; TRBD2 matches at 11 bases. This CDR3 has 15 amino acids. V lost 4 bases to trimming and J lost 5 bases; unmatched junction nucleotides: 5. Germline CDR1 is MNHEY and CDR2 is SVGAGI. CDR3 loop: CASSFLAGGGDTQYF. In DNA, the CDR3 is TGTGCCAGCAGTTTTCTAGCGGGAGGCGGAGATACGCAGTATTTT.

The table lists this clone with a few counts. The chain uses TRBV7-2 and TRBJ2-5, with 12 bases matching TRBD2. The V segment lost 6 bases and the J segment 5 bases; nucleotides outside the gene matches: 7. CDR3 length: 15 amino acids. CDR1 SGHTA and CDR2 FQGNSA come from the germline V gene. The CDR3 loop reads CASSSRLAGVETQYF. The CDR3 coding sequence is TGTGCCAGCAGTTCTAGACTAGCGGGGGTTGAGACCCAGTACTTC.

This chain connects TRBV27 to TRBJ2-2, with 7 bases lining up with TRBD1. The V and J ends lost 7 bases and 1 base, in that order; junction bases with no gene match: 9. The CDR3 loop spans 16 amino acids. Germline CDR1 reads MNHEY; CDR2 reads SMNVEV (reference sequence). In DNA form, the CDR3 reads TGTGCCAGCACTCCAGCAGGGACAGTGAACACCGGGGAGCTGTTTTTT. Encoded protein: CASTPAGTVNTGELFF.

CDR3: CASSYSYRREGGTQYF. In DNA form, the CDR3 reads TGTGCCAGCAGTTACTCCTACAGGCGGGAGGGAGGGACCCAGTACTTC. The genes are TRBV6-5 and TRBJ2-5; 9 bases agree with TRBD2. The CDR3 sequence is 16 residues long. J gave up 7 bases and V 0 bases, and 9 bases lay outside the gene matches. Germline CDR1 is MNHEY and CDR2 is SVGAGI.

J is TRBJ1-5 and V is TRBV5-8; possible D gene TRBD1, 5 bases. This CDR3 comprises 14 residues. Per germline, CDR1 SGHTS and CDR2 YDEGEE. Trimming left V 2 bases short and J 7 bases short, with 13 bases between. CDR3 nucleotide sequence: TGTGCCAGCAGCTTAATGGAGAAGGGGCAGCCCCAGCATTTT. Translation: CASSLMEKGQPQHF.

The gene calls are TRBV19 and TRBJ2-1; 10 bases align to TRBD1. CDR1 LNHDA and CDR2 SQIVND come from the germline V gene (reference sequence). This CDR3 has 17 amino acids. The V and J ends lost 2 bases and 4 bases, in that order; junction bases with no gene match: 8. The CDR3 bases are TGTGCCAGTAGTATACGGGGGCGGGACAGGGGTTACAATGAGCAGTTCTTC. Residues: CASSIRGRDRGYNEQFF.

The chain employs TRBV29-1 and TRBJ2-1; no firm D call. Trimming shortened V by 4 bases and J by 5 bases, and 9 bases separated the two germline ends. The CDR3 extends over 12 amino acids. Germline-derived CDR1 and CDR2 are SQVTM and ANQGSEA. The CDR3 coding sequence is TGCAGCGTTGGTAGGAGCCACAATGAGCAGTTCTTC. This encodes CSVGRSHNEQFF.

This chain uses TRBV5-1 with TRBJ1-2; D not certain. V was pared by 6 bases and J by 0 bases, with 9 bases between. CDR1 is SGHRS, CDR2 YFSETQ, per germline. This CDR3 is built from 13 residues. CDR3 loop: CASTPGSNYGYTF. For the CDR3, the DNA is TGCGCCAGCACCCCAGGTTCTAACTATGGCTACACCTTC.

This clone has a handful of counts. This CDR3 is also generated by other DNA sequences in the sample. This chain's CDR3 is CASSLDRGNTEAFF. In DNA, the CDR3 is TGCGCCAGCAGCTTGGACAGGGGGAACACTGAAGCTTTCTTT. The chain is built from TRBV5-1 and TRBJ1-1; 7 nucleotides align to TRBD1. CDR1 and CDR2 (germline): SGHRS, YFSETQ. The CDR3 loop spans 14 amino acids. The junction had 0 bases not matched to a gene; V was cut back by 0 bases and J by 1 base.

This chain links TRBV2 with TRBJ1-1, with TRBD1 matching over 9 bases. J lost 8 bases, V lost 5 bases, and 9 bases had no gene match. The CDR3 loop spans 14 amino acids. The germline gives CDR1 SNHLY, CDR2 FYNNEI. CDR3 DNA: TGTGCCAGCAGTCCACAGGGGGCAACGGAGGAAGCTTTCTTT. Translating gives CASSPQGATEEAFF.

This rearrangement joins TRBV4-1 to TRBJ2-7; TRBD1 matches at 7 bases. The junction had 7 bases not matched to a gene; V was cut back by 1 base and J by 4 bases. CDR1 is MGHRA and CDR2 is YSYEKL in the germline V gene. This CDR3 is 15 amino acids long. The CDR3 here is CASSQVAGGVYEQYF. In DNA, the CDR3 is TGCGCCAGCAGCCAAGTTGCAGGGGGAGTATACGAGCAGTACTTC.

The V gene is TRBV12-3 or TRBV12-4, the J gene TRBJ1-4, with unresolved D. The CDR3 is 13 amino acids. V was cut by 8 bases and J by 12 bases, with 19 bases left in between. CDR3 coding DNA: TGTGCCAGCGGGCCAGAGTCTCCCACGGAACTGTTTTTT. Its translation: CASGPESPTELFF.

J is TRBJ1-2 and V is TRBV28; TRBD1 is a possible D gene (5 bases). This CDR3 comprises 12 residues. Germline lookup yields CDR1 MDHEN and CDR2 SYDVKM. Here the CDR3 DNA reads TGTGTCACCGGGGGTTCACGAGGTGGCTACACCTTC. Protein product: CVTGGSRGGYTF.

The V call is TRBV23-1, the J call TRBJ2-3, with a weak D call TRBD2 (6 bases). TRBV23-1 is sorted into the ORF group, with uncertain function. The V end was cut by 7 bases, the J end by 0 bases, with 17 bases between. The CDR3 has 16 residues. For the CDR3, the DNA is TGCGCCAGCAAACCCTGGCGGGGACCTAGCACAGATACGCAGTATTTT. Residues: CASKPWRGPSTDTQYF.

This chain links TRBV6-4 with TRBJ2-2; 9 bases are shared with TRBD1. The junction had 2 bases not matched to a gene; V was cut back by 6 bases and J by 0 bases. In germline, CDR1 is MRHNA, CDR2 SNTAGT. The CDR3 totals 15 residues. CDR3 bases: TGTGCCAGCAGAAGACAGGGGGCGAACACCGGGGAGCTGTTTTTT. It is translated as CASRRQGANTGELFF.

The CDR3 protein is CASSELSNQPQHF. In DNA, the CDR3 is TGTGCCAGCTCAGAGCTGAGCAATCAGCCCCAGCATTTT. This chain joins TRBV18 and TRBJ1-5, with D unresolved. The germline CDR1 and CDR2 sequences are KGHSH and LQKENI. V was cut by 5 bases and J by 1 base, with 6 bases left in between. The CDR3 runs 13 residues. Full variable domain (remainder filled in from reference TRBV18 and TRBJ1-5): NAGVMQNPRHLVRRRGQEARLRCSPMKGHSHVYWYRQLPEEGLKFMVYLQKENIIDESGMPKERFSAEFPKEGPSILRIQQVVRGDSAAYFCASSELSNQPQHFGDGTRLSIL.

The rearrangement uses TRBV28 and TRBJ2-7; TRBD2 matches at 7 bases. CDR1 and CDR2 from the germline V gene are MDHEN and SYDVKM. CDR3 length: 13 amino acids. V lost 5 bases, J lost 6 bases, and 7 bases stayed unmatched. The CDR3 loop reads CASSPHSGGEQYF. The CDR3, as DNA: TGTGCCAGCAGTCCCCACTCGGGGGGCGAGCAGTACTTC. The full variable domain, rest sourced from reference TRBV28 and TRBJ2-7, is DVKVTQSSRYLVKRTGEKVFLECVQDMDHENMFWYRQDPGLGLRLIYFSYDVKMKEKGDIPEGYSVSREKKERFSLILESASTNQTSMYLCASSPHSGGEQYFGPGTRLTVT.

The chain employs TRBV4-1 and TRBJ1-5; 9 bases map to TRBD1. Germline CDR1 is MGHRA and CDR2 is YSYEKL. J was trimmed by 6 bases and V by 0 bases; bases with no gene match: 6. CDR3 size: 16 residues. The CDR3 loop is CASSQEGGTGTQPQHF. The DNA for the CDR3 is TGCGCCAGCAGCCAAGAGGGGGGGACAGGGACTCAGCCCCAGCATTTT.

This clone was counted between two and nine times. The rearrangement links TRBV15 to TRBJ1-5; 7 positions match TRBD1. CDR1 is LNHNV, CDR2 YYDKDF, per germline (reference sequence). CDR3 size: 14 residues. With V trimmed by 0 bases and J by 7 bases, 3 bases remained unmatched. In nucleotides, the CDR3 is TGTGCCACCAGCAGAGAAAGGGGGCGGCAGCCCCAGCATTTT. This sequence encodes CATSRERGRQPQHF. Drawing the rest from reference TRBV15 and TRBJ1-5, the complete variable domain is DAMVIQNPRYQVTQFGKPVTLSCSQTLNHNVMYWYQQKSSQAPKLLFHYYDKDFNNEADTPDNFQSRRPNTSFCFLDIRSPGLGDTAMYLCATSRERGRQPQHFGDGTRLSIL.

The CDR3: CASSQDTGGRYGYTF. The CDR3 coding sequence is TGCGCCAGCAGCCAAGATACAGGGGGGAGGTATGGCTACACCTTC. The V and J genes are TRBV4-1 and TRBJ1-2; 8 nucleotides line up with TRBD1. Germline V lookup: CDR1 MGHRA, CDR2 YSYEKL. V lost 0 bases to trimming and J lost 5 bases; unmatched junction nucleotides: 5. CDR3 length equals 15 residues.

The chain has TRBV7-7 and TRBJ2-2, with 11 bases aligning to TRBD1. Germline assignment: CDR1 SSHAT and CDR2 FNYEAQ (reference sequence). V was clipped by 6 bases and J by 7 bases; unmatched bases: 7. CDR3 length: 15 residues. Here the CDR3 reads CASRPGTGGLGELFF. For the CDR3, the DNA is TGTGCCAGCAGACCCGGGACAGGGGGTCTCGGGGAGCTGTTTTTT.

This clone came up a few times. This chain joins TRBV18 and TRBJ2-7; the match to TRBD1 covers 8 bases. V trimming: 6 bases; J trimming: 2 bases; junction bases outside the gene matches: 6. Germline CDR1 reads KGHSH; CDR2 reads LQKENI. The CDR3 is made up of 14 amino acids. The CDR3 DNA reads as TGTGCCAGCTCCCGCGGGACAGGTACCTACGAGCAGTACTTC. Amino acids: CASSRGTGTYEQYF.

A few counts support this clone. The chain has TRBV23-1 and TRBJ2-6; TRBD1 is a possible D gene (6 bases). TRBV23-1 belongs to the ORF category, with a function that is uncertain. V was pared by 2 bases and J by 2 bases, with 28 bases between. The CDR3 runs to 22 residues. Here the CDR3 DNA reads TGCGCCAGCAGTCAACGCGGTCTGACAGACAGGTGGAATCCGGCTGGGGCCAACGTCCTGACTTTC. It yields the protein CASSQRGLTDRWNPAGANVLTF.

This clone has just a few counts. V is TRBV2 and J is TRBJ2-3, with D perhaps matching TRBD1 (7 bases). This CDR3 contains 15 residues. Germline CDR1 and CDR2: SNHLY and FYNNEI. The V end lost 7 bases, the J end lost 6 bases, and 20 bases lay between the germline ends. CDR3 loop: CASTVGQGGFDTQYF. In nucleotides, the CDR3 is TGTGCCAGCACCGTGGGCCAGGGGGGTTTCGATACGCAGTATTTT.

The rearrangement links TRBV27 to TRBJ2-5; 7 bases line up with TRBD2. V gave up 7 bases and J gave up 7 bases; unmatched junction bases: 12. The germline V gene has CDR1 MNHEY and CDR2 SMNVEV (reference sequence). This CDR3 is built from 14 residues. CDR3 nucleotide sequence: TGTGCCAGCACCCTTTCCGGGGGGATGGGGACCCAGTACTTC. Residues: CASTLSGGMGTQYF.

CDR3 region: CASSPSGRSNEQFF. The DNA of the CDR3 is TGTGCCAGCAGCCCTAGCGGGAGAAGCAATGAGCAGTTCTTC. The V and J genes are TRBV5-4 and TRBJ2-1; the match to TRBD2 covers 10 bases. Germline CDR1 is SGHNT and CDR2 is YYREEE (reference sequence). J lost 6 bases, V lost 4 bases, and 4 bases had no gene match. The CDR3 loop spans 14 amino acids.

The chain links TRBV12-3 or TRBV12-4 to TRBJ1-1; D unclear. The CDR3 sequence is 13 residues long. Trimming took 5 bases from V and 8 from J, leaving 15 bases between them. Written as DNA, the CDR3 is TGTGCCAGCAGTATGAGATCTGGGAGCGAAGCTTTCTTT. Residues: CASSMRSGSEAFF.

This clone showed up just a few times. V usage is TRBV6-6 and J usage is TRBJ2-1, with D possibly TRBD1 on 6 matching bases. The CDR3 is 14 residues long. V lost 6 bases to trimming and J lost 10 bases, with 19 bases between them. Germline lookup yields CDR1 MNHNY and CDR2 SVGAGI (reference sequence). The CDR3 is CASRHLTAGTEQFF. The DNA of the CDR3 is TGTGCCAGCAGGCACTTGACAGCCGGGACAGAGCAGTTCTTC.